The rows below give T cell receptor beta chains drawn from one sample of a study of glioma-infiltrating T cells after dendritic cell vaccination. Produced via immunoSEQ multiplex PCR; TCRdb's table is partial and in-frame only. In the table there are approximately 110,000 clones, roughly 89% of which are singletons. The sequenced sample was blood, obtained after dendritic cell vaccination. The source is a human donor with glioblastoma. Each CDR3 is given with its conserved first and last residue. The D gene is left open where the match is weak. Expanded clones get a size class; other rows say once, few or many, or leave the size out.

V	size	J	D	DNA	CDR3
TRBV6-6	NA	TRBJ1-2	NA	TGTGCCAGCAGTAGCGGGACCTATGGCTACACCTTC	CASSSGTYGYTF
TRBV27	NA	TRBJ1-1	NA	TGTGCCAGCAGTTTAAACGGGAACACTGAAGCTTTCTTT	CASSLNGNTEAFF
TRBV7-3	NA	TRBJ2-3	NA	TGTGCCAGCAGCTCGGATAGCGCCAGCACAGATACGCAGTATTTT	CASSSDSASTDTQYF
TRBV6-5	NA	TRBJ2-7	TRBD1	TGTGCCAGCAGAGGACAGGGTCGTGAGCAGTACTTC	CASRGQGREQYF
TRBV4-1	NA	TRBJ1-3	TRBD1	TGCGCCAGCAGCCAAGAGGTTAGGACAGGGGGCTTCGGGACTGGAAACACCATATATTTT	CASSQEVRTGGFGTGNTIYF
TRBV20-1	NA	TRBJ1-2	NA	TGCAGTGCTAGCGGGGGAGATGGCTACACCTTC	CSASGGDGYTF
TRBV28	few	TRBJ2-3	TRBD2	TGTGCCAGCAGTCCGACTAGCGATCTTTACGATACGCAGTATTTT	CASSPTSDLYDTQYF
TRBV7-9	NA	TRBJ1-1	TRBD1	TGTGCCAGCAGCTTAGCGAGGGGGACAGGGGGCACTGAAGCTTTCTTT	CASSLARGTGGTEAFF
TRBV5-4	NA	TRBJ2-3	NA	TGTGCCAGCCAGAGCACAGATACGCAGTATTTT	CASQSTDTQYF
TRBV7-6	many	TRBJ2-5	NA	TGTGCCAGCAGCGGAACAGGGTACGAGACCCAGTACTTC	CASSGTGYETQYF
TRBV10-1	NA	TRBJ2-7	TRBD1	TGCGCCAGCAGTGGACAGGGGGCGCAGGCCGAGCAGTACTTC	CASSGQGAQAEQYF
TRBV11-2	NA	TRBJ1-3	NA	TGTGCCAGCAGCTTAGTAGGGAGTTCTGGAAACACCATATATTTT	CASSLVGSSGNTIYF
TRBV7-9	NA	TRBJ1-1	TRBD1	TGTGCCAGCAGCCCACAGGGGGCTCTACCGAACACTGAAGCTTTCTTT	CASSPQGALPNTEAFF
TRBV4-1	once	TRBJ2-2	TRBD2	TGCGCCAGCAGCCAAGAGGATGGACGGGGGGCGAACACCGGGGAGCTGTTTTTT	CASSQEDGRGANTGELFF
TRBV21-1	NA	TRBJ1-1	NA	TGTGCCAGCAGCAAAGGGGGGGGGTGGCGTTGGGCTGAAGCTTTCTTT	CASSKGGGWRWAEAFF
TRBV19	NA	TRBJ2-3	NA	TGTGCCAGTAGTATAGACGGGGGTAGCACAGATACGCAGTATTTT	CASSIDGGSTDTQYF
TRBV18	NA	TRBJ1-2	TRBD1	TGTGCCAGCTTGGGACAGGAAAAGGCCGGCTACACCTTC	CASLGQEKAGYTF
TRBV14	NA	TRBJ2-3	TRBD2	TGTGCCAGCAGCCACTGGACTAGCGGGAGCACAGATACGCAGTATTTT	CASSHWTSGSTDTQYF
TRBV7-9	once	TRBJ1-4	NA	TGTGCCAGCAGTCCGACAGGACTAGGTGAAAAACTGTTTTTT	CASSPTGLGEKLFF
TRBV27	NA	TRBJ2-2	NA	TGTGCCAGCAGTCGGAACACCGGGGAGCTGTTTTTT	CASSRNTGELFF
TRBV6-1	once	TRBJ2-7	NA	TGTGCCAGTGAGGAGGGCACGACCGTGCTTGTTTGGTACTTC	CASEEGTTVLVWYF
TRBV2	once	TRBJ2-3	NA	TGTGCCAGCAGTGAACGGGACTCTGCAGATACGCAGTATTTT	CASSERDSADTQYF
TRBV4-1	NA	TRBJ2-5	TRBD2	TGCGCCAGCAGACAAACGGGACTAGCGGAGACCCAGTACTTC	CASRQTGLAETQYF
TRBV30	NA	TRBJ2-1	TRBD2	TGTGCCTGGGGAATACTAGCGGCTACCTACAATGAGCAGTTCTTC	CAWGILAATYNEQFF
TRBV5-1	few	TRBJ2-7	TRBD1	TGTGCCAGCAGCCGGGGACAGGGGCGCAACGAGCAGTACTTC	CASSRGQGRNEQYF
TRBV25-1	NA	TRBJ2-2	NA	TGTGCCAGCAGTGAGGAGGGTGTAAGCACCGGGGAGCTGTTTTTT	CASSEEGVSTGELFF
TRBV19	NA	TRBJ1-1	TRBD1	TGTGCCAGTAGTGCCCGGACAGGGGCCGTTAACACTGAAGCTTTCTTT	CASSARTGAVNTEAFF
TRBV6-5	NA	TRBJ1-2	TRBD1	TGTGCCAGCAGTAGGACAGGGGACGCTAACTATGGCTACACCTTC	CASSRTGDANYGYTF
TRBV2	NA	TRBJ2-2	NA	TGTGCCAGCAGTGAATTGAACGGGGGCACCGGGGAGCTGTTTTTT	CASSELNGGTGELFF
TRBV4-1	NA	TRBJ1-5	TRBD1	TGCGCCAGCACCAAAGACAGGGGCTTGGAGCCCCAGCATTTT	CASTKDRGLEPQHF
TRBV2	NA	TRBJ2-7	TRBD1	TGTGCCCGGGGACAGGGATCCAGCTACGAGCAGTACTTC	CARGQGSSYEQYF
TRBV30	once	TRBJ1-2	NA	TGTGCCTCCTTTAATAACTATGGCTACACCTTC	CASFNNYGYTF
TRBV7-9	NA	TRBJ2-7	NA	TGTGCCAGCAGCTTAGAAGGTAGCGGCTTCTACGAGCAGTACTTC	CASSLEGSGFYEQYF
TRBV5-1	few	TRBJ2-3	TRBD2	TGCGCCAGCAGTCCCGGGTGGGCGGGGGACACAGATACGCAGTATTTT	CASSPGWAGDTDTQYF
TRBV5-4	NA	TRBJ1-4	NA	TGTGCCAGCAGCTTGGCTGCAACTAATGAAAAACTGTTTTTT	CASSLAATNEKLFF
TRBV2	NA	TRBJ2-7	TRBD2	TGTGCCAGCAGTGTCGGACTAGCGGGTCTCGAGCAGTACTTC	CASSVGLAGLEQYF
TRBV29-1	NA	TRBJ1-1	TRBD1	TGCAGCGTTGAGATGGACAGGGTGGCTTTCTTT	CSVEMDRVAFF
TRBV12-5	NA	TRBJ2-2	NA	TGTGCTAGTGGTTTGGCTAACACCGGGGAGCTGTTTTTT	CASGLANTGELFF
TRBV7-2	NA	TRBJ2-7	TRBD1	TGTGCCAGCAGCCCGGACAGGTATTCCTACGAGCAGTACTTC	CASSPDRYSYEQYF
TRBV5-5	few	TRBJ1-5	TRBD1	TGTGCCAGCAGCTTAGAGTCAGGGGGGCTACAGCCCCAGCATTTT	CASSLESGGLQPQHF
TRBV2	NA	TRBJ2-6	NA	TGTGCCAGCAGTGTAGGCGGATCTGGGGCCAACGTCCTGACTTTC	CASSVGGSGANVLTF
TRBV18	NA	TRBJ2-4	TRBD1	TGTGCCAGCTCACCGGGACAGGGGGTAACCAAAAACATTCAGTACTTC	CASSPGQGVTKNIQYF
TRBV6-1	NA	TRBJ2-1	TRBD2	TGTGCCAGCAGTCCCAAGCGACTAGCGGAGAATGAGCAGTTCTTC	CASSPKRLAENEQFF
TRBV6-5	NA	TRBJ2-5	TRBD1	TGTGCCAGCAGACGACAGGGGGCTCGGGAGACCCAGTACTTC	CASRRQGARETQYF
TRBV13	NA	TRBJ1-1	NA	TGTGCCAGCAGCTCGTCGGGCCCGGGGTTCACTGAAGCTTTCTTT	CASSSSGPGFTEAFF
TRBV6-1	NA	TRBJ2-7	NA	TGTGCCAGCAGTCTAGAGAACGAGCAGTACTTC	CASSLENEQYF